This TCR beta chain was obtained from a study of shared clonotypes between healthy human individuals (dated by TCRdb to the early 2020s). For context, the study as a whole: The cohort comprised two women and a few men aged 18 to 49 years. Different laboratories and diverse techniques were used to prepare libraries and sequence TCR repertoires, to increase sequencing depth and limit assay-specific biases. For each donor, CD4 naive and CD4 memory were each given three plates, CD8 naive was given two plates, and CD8 memory was given one plate. Leukapheresis yielded between about 0.9 and 8.9 billion PBMCs per donor. To estimate repertoire size and how much clonotypes are shared between individuals, the study performed deep sequencing of blood TCR repertoires from a few healthy adults.

CDR1 SEHNR and CDR2 FQNEAQ are derived from the germline V gene (reference sequence). Trimming takes 5 bases from V and 3 bases from J, and the germline ends sit 11 bases apart. The CDR3 runs 13 residues from the cysteine to the phenylalanine. Just the 39-base CDR3 DNA is kept, in frame starting at base 1. CD8 naive samples were obtained by positive selection for CCR7 among CD45RO-negative cells, yielding a CD45RA+CCR7+ population from which TemRA cells were excluded. The donors were healthy, HIV-negative adults with no recently reported acute infections or vaccinations. Every donor was a Caucasian adult living in Nashville, Tennessee, USA. Blood was obtained by leukapheresis, after which PBMCs were separated by Ficoll-Histopaque density gradient centrifugation and cryopreserved in liquid nitrogen vapor phase. Purity and quantity of every magnetically sorted T cell population were checked by analytical flow cytometry. Each sorted fraction had its genomic DNA isolated and then quantified by UV absorbance on a Nanodrop 2000c.

TCR CDR3 regions were amplified from genomic DNA by multiplex PCR using the deep immunoSEQ assay. Genomic DNA extracted from each cell subset was distributed evenly over all wells of several immunoSEQ 96-well plates, and each plate served as one replicate. Each replicate PCR for sorted subsets received around 200 ng genomic DNA, equal to 30,000 or so T cell genomes. Purified libraries were measured with a Qubit 3.0 fluorometer, size-checked on a Bioanalyzer 2100, and measured again with the KAPA Library Quantification kit. Every immunoSEQ 96-well plate was sequenced on a dedicated single-read 150-cycle Illumina NextSeq 550 flow cell. Turning to the authors' computational methods: Because the immunoSEQ output included only junctional sequences and no quality scores, the filtering could not be the same as the filtering used for full-length reads. Sequences were annotated with PyIR, a Python wrapper for IgBLAST v1.9, using IMGT germline references to assign V/J genes and CDR3. Reads were filtered out if the reads had weak V/J assignments (E-value above 1e-6), no CDR3, stop codons, out-of-frame junctions, or ambiguous translated residues. V3J clonotypes were defined by identical inferred V gene, J gene, and CDR3 amino acid sequence. The percentage overlap between two repertoires was calculated by dividing the number of shared unique clonotypes by the size of the smaller repertoire. RTK rarefaction, the Chao1 estimator, and Recon v2.1 estimates of unobserved clonotypes were used to assess repertoire richness. Generation probabilities for all TCRbeta clonotypes obtained by the gDNA method from a handful of donors were computed using OLGA. TCRdb limited this immuneACCESS table to in-frame rearrangements with V and J called. A share of clones is missing; checked studies link under half to unresolved V genes, and the rest is unexplained. V and J calls and clone size follow that table, whereas D and trimming were derived from the DNA. In all, the sample holds 700,000 to 950,000 clones, and approximately 97% of those were seen once. Of the sample, 0.2% to 0.25% falls within the top ten clones.

What the authors observed across the whole study: Pairwise subsampling indicated that sequencing depth was expected to affect the degree of clonotype sharing among donors. Because the study included a small number of donors, the genetic and exposure-history diversity represented was limited. Naive subsets generally had larger estimated clonotype richness than memory subsets. Compared with non-shared clonotypes, the clonotypes found in all four sorted-subset donors had higher generation probabilities. Sampling was restricted to blood, and TCR repertoires in tissues likely differ from the TCR repertoires found in blood. When a handful of donors were compared, the shared fraction of clonotypes was roughly 4.8% for naive CD4, about 4% for naive CD8, 2% to 2.5% for memory CD4, and around 0.4% for memory CD8. Rarefaction of sorted-subset datasets indicated incomplete sequencing despite the large sequencing depth.

Regarding this clone: Its antigen is still unknown. Base qualities are not at hand, and no much larger clone is one base apart. Other DNA sequences in the sample encode the same CDR3.

The rearrangement combines TRBV7-9 with TRBJ2-7; tentative D gene TRBD1, with 6 bases matching. Sequencing used naive CD8+ T cells sorted from blood. According to the study, the label for this sample's cell subset or site signals: CD45RA+CCR7+. This sequence originates from a man aged 25-40 years in good health. The DNA sequence follows: TGTGCCAGCAGCAGTGACAGGAGCTACGAGCAGTACTTC. Its protein reads: CASSSDRSYEQYF.